This T cell receptor beta chain was captured in a study of technical replicates of blood from a few donors. Clones were read by immunoSEQ multiplex PCR, and TCRdb kept only the in-frame ones, dropping some. The sample carries about 80,000 clones, more than 85% recorded once. As concerns this clone: The same CDR3 also results from other DNA sequences found in this sample.

CDR1 and CDR2 (germline): SNHLY, FYNNEI. The CDR3 extends over 12 amino acids. Trimming removed 3 bases at V and 6 bases at J, with 6 bases between. The receptor comes from a human donor in good health. V is TRBV2 and J is TRBJ1-5; weak D call: TRBD1 (5 bases). Sequenced sample: T cells isolated from PBMCs. CDR3 bases: TGTGCCAGCAGTGATAGGGGTCAGCCCCAGCATTTT. Translation: CASSDRGQPQHF. Full variable domain (rest looked up from reference TRBV2 and TRBJ1-5): EPEVTQTPSHQVTQMGQEVILRCVPISNHLYFYWYRQILGQKVEFLVSFYNNEISEKSEIFDDQFSVERPDGSNFTLKIRSTKLEDSAMYFCASSDRGQPQHFGDGTRLSIL.